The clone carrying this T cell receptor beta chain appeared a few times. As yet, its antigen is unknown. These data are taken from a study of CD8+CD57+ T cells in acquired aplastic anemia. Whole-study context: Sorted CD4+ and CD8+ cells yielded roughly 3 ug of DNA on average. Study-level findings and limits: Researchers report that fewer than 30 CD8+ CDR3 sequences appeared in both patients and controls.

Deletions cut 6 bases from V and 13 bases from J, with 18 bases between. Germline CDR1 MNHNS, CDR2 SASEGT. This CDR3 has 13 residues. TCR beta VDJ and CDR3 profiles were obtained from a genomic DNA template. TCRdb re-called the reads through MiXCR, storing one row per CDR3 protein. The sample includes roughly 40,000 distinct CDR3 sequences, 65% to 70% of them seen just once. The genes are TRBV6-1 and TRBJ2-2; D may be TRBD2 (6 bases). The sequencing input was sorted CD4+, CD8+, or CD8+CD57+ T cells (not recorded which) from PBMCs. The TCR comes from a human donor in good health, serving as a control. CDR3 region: CASRVAGPEGLFF. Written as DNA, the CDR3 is TGTGCCAGCAGGGTTGCAGGGCCGGAGGGGCTGTTTTTT.